A single T cell receptor (beta chain) is shown here with its context. The specificity of this receptor is unknown. In this record, gene identifiers and germline sequences come from the mouse. The data stem from a study of tissue T cells after allogeneic stem cell transplantation (dated by TCRdb to 2022 to 2024). With respect to the entire study: The study profiled TCR beta repertoires in many tissues obtained from research autopsies of patients with and without GVHD, and also in mouse models of GVHD. The human arm was a prospective observational study without blinding or randomization. What the authors observed across the whole study: Sampling depth was acknowledged as a limitation, and the patient cohort was both small and clinically heterogeneous. The study did not establish which tissue TCRs were alloreactive or antigen-specific, and some clones may have been host cells that persisted. In both patients and mice, T cells from blood and spleen picked up only a limited part of the TCR repertoire that was detected in tissues. Only a few T cell clones appeared in more than one patient, yet motif-based clustering showed tissue-specific repertoire signatures that were shared between patients. Within patients, how anatomically similar tissues were was a major factor shaping TCR repertoire composition, regardless of disease or transplant status.

Libraries were prepared through the immunoSEQ multiplex PCR assay. TCRbeta CDR3 sequencing was performed at survey depth by Adaptive Biotechnologies, and CDR3 sequences, V/J genes, productive frequency and template counts were reported. Amplification of TCR beta CDR3 regions started from genomic DNA instead of RNA. The original methods were these. Jensen-Shannon divergence served to quantify pairwise repertoire overlap between tissues, with 0 meaning identical and 1 meaning complete divergence. Tissues were clustered by single-linkage agglomerative hierarchical clustering of pairwise JSD values, and the clustering results were displayed as dendrograms. All patient samples were analyzed with GLIPH2 using simulation_depth 1000, kmer_min_depth 3 and cdr3_length_cutoff 8, and only groups containing more than two unique CDR3s were kept. A standardized tissue-overlap score was calculated by extrapolating Jaccard GLIPH-group overlap across patients to a standard repertoire size of 1000 clones. Associations of diversity with clinical or experimental variables used linear mixed-effect models with tissue fixed effects and individual random effects. TCRdb provides this immuneACCESS table in a form limited to in-frame rearrangements. Some clones are lacking; in checked studies, under half of them reflect an unresolved V gene, and why the rest are absent is not known. The D gene and trimming were derived from the DNA, and the V and J assignments and clone size from that table. The sample yields roughly 50,000 clones; about three quarters were counted once. The ten largest clonotypes hold around 0.5% of the sample.

This clonotype was sampled from a pool of C57BL/6 mice in good health. Sample: sorted cells pooled from one or two spleens.

The CDR3 in this case is CASTGLGPYAEQFF. The sequenced part of the CDR3 DNA is TGTGCCAGCACCGGACTGGGTCCCTATGCTGAGCAGTTC. Recombination joined TRBV14 with TRBJ2-1, with 8 junctional bases fitting TRBD2. With the read ending 1 residue before the CDR3 end, the germline J gene is used to fill in that end. Via the germline V gene, CDR1 is SGHDT and CDR2 FRDEAV. The junction shows trimming of 6 bases on V and 3 bases on J, and the gene matches do not reach 5 bases of it. The cysteine opens and the phenylalanine closes a CDR3 of 14 amino acids. The DNA shown is the part of the CDR3 that was read: 39 bases, in frame from base 1.